This T cell receptor beta chain was identified in a study of blood T cell repertoires in COVID-19 (dated by TCRdb to about 2020). General notes on the study: Samples covering the acute and convalescent phases of COVID-19 were provided by collaborators in the United States, Italy and Spain. The prospective study material was composed of cDNA or gDNA derived from T cells, B-cell-depleted T cells, or PBMCs. The repertoires were made available in a free public database intended to serve as a resource for research on the immune response to SARS-CoV-2. Where HLA class I and class II types were available, the types were taken from metadata supplied by the sample provider, not from assay-based typing. Deeply sampled blood TCRbeta repertoires from subjects exposed to, actively infected with, or recovered from COVID-19 were included in the dataset. A de-identified subject ID, COVID-19 status, age in years and sex were almost always included in the sample metadata. The samples were drawn from two sources: the first 160 participants of the ongoing ImmuneRACE study, and 1,200 or so subjects contributed by 6 global collaborators. The investigation overall reported the following: The amount of clinical and demographic metadata varied by source and participant and was provided uncurated.

This clone showed up just a few times. Its antigen is unknown. Per-base qualities were not stored, and no clone one base away is much larger. Based on the germline V gene (reference sequence), the CDR1 and CDR2 sequences are SEHNR and FQNEAQ. V and J are trimmed by 5 bases and 0 bases, and the gene matches miss 5 bases of the junction. Measured from the cysteine to the phenylalanine, the CDR3 is 15 residues long. The entry retains the CDR3 DNA only, 45 bases that are in frame from base 1. Samples from volunteer blood donors who had recovered from COVID-19 were contributed by a second Seattle source. The collaborating institutions used their own protocols to collect whole blood in K2EDTA tubes. For TCRbeta analysis, collaborator samples were shipped as frozen whole blood, as isolated PBMCs, or as DNA extracted from either sample type. The immunoSEQ Assay, a bias-controlled multiplex PCR, was used to amplify TCRbeta CDR3 regions from genomic DNA. The authors processed their data as follows. The number of nucleated cells in each sample was estimated by amplification of reference gene primers within the assay. To quantify the absolute abundance of each unique TCRbeta CDR3 rearrangement, sequence reads were collapsed and filtered. For each sample, productive Simpson clonality was calculated as the square root of Simpson's diversity index over productive rearrangements. The table was pulled from immuneACCESS by TCRdb, which kept in-frame rearrangements only. Such tables lose some clones; where checked, under half of the loss comes from unresolved V genes, and the rest has no known cause. V and J calls and clone size come straight from that table; D and trimming were deduced from the DNA. The sample contains around 150,000 clones, approximately 78% of them found a single time. The ten largest clones capture roughly 9.7% of the sample.

The chain is assembled from TRBV7-9 and TRBJ2-3, and TRBD1 aligns with 7 junction nucleotides. The TCR was taken from a man aged 60 to 69 who had recovered from COVID-19. Sequencing was carried out using peripheral blood. For the CDR3, the sequence is CASSQDRRSTDTQYF. The nucleotides read TGTGCCAGCAGCCAGGACAGGCGAAGCACAGATACGCAGTATTTT.